This T cell receptor beta chain was retrieved from a study of T cell clonality in common variable immunodeficiency. Study-wide findings and caveats: Fewer TCRbeta clones were shared among CVID subjects than controls. Common variable immunodeficiency TCR beta sequences reportedly had fewer deletions and N-nucleotide insertions.

Most patients and controls had Caucasian heritage. A word on this clone: Its cognate antigen is unknown. Read coverage stops 3 residues before the CDR3 terminus; the germline J gene supplies the remainder.

CDR1 and CDR2 (germline): GTSNPN, SVGIG (reference sequence). Trimming took 4 bases from V and 6 from J, leaving 9 bases between them. The CDR3 contains 11 residues. Control and CVID samples contributed equal amounts of genomic DNA. Only in-frame clones appear in the TCRdb table, and some are missing; sequencing was by immunoSEQ multiplex PCR. Found here are 25,000 or so clones, no singletons; the ten largest cover around 9%. This sequence was found in a human donor with common variable immunodeficiency. This chain links TRBV30 with TRBJ1-1; D remains ambiguous. The source material was peripheral blood mononuclear cells. CDR3 in amino acids: CAWIESAEAFF. The covered CDR3 bases are TGTGCCTGGATTGAATCAGCTGAA.